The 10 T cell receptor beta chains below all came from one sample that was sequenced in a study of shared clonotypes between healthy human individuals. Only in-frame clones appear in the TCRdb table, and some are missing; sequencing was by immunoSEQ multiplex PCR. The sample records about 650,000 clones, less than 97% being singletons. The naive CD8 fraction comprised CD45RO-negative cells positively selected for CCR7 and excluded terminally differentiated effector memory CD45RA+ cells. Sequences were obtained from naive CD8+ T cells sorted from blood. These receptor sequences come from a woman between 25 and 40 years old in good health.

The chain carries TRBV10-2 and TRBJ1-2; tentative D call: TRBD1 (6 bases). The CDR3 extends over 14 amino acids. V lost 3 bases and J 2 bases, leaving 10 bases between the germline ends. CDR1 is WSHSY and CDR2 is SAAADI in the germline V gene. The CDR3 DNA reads TGCGCCAGCAGTGAATCTGGGGGCAACTATGGCTACACCTTC. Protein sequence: CASSESGGNYGYTF.

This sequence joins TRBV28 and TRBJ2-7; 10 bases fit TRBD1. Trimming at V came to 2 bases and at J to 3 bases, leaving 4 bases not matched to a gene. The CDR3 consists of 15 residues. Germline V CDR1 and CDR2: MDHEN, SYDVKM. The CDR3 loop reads CASSLTGTGVYEQYF. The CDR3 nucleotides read TGTGCCAGCAGTTTAACCGGGACAGGGGTCTACGAGCAGTACTTC. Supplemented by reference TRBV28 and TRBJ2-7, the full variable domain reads DVKVTQSSRYLVKRTGEKVFLECVQDMDHENMFWYRQDPGLGLRLIYFSYDVKMKEKGDIPEGYSVSREKKERFSLILESASTNQTSMYLCASSLTGTGVYEQYFGPGTRLTVT.

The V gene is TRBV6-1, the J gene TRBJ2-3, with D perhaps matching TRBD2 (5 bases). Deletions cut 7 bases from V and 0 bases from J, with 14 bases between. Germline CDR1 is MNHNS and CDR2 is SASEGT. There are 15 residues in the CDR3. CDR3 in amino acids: CASKKGWTSTDTQYF. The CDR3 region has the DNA TGTGCCAGCAAAAAAGGTTGGACTAGCACAGATACGCAGTATTTT.

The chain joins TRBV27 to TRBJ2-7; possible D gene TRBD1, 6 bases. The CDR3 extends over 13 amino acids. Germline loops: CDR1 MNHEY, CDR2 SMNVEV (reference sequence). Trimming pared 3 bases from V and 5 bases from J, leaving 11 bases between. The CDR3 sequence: CASSFLTGNEQYF. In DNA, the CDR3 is TGTGCCAGCAGTTTCCTGACAGGCAACGAGCAGTACTTC.

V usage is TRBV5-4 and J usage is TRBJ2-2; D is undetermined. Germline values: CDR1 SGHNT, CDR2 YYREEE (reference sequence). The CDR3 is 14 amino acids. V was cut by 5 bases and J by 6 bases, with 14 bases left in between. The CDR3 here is CASSVGFGAGELFF. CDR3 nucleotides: TGTGCCAGCAGTGTTGGGTTTGGGGCCGGGGAGCTGTTTTTT.

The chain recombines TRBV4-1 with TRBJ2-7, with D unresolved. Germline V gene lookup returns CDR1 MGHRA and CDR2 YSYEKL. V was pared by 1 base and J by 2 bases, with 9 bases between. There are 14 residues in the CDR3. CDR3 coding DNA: TGCGCCAGCAGCCAAGTAGAAGACGCCTACGAGCAGTACTTC. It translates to CASSQVEDAYEQYF.

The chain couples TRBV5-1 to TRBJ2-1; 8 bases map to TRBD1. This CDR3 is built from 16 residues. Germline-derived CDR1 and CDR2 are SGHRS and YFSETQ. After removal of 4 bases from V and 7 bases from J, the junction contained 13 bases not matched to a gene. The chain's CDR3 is CASSPGQGSPLNEQFF. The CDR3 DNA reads TGCGCCAGCAGCCCCGGACAGGGAAGTCCCTTGAATGAGCAGTTCTTC. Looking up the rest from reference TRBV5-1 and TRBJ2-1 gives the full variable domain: KAGVTQTPRYLIKTRGQQVTLSCSPISGHRSVSWYQQTPGQGLQFLFEYFSETQRNKGNFPGRFSGRQFSNSRSEMNVSTLELGDSALYLCASSPGQGSPLNEQFFGPGTRLTVL.

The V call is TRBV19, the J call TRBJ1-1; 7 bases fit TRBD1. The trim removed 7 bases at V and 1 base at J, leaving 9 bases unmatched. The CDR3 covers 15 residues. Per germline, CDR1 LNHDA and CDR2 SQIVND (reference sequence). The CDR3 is CASNVGGGWNTEAFF. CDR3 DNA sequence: TGTGCCAGTAATGTAGGAGGGGGCTGGAACACTGAAGCTTTCTTT.

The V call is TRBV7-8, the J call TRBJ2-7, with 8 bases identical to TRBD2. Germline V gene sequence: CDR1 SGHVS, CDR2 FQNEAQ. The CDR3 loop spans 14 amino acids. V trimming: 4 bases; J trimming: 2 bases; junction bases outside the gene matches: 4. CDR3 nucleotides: TGTGCCAGCAGCTACGGGGGGGCCACCTACGAGCAGTACTTC. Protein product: CASSYGGATYEQYF.

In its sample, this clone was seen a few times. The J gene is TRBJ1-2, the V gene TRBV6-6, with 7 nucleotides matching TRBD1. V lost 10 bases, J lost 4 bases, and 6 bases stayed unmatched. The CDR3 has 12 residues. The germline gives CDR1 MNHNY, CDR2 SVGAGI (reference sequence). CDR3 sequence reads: CAIRDSLYGYTF. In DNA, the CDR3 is TGTGCCATCCGGGACAGCCTCTATGGCTACACCTTC.